The next 15 T cell receptor beta chains were all read from a single sample in a study of blood T cell repertoires in COVID-19. Here immunoSEQ multiplex PCR was the method, and the copy in TCRdb shows in-frame clones only, minus some. The sample contains over 250,000 clones, more than 75% of which appear only once. Sequenced material: PBMCs or T cells enriched from blood (not recorded which). All receptors derive from a woman aged 60 to 75 in a cohort exposed to, infected with or recovered from COVID-19 (not recorded which).

The V and J genes are TRBV7-9 and TRBJ2-7; 8 bases match TRBD2. CDR1 and CDR2 (germline): SEHNR, FQNEAQ (reference sequence). V shed 1 base, J shed 1 base, and the junction held 6 bases outside the gene matches. The CDR3 length is 16 residues. The CDR3 loop is CASSLGSGRMSYEQYF. As DNA, the CDR3 is TGTGCCAGCAGCTTAGGGAGCGGGAGAATGTCCTACGAGCAGTACTTC. Filled out from reference TRBV7-9 and TRBJ2-7, the complete variable domain reads DTGVSQNPRHKITKRGQNVTFRCDPISEHNRLYWYRQTLGQGPEFLTYFQNEAQLEKSRLLSDRFSAERPKGSFSTLEIQRTEQGDSAMYLCASSLGSGRMSYEQYFGPGTRLTVT.

V and J are TRBV9 and TRBJ2-7, with 8 bases lining up with TRBD1. The J segment lost 3 bases and the V segment lost 0 bases, leaving 5 bases of the junction unmatched. CDR1 and CDR2 (germline): SGDLS, YYNGEE. The CDR3 totals 15 residues. CDR3 sequence reads: CASSVGPGGHYEQYF. CDR3 in DNA: TGTGCCAGCAGCGTAGGGCCAGGGGGCCACTACGAGCAGTACTTC.

The chain has TRBV27 and TRBJ1-2; D gene uncertain. Germline loops: CDR1 MNHEY, CDR2 SMNVEV (reference sequence). This CDR3 contains 13 residues. Trimming took 2 bases from V and 0 from J, leaving 4 bases between them. The CDR3 spells CASSLRANYGYTF. CDR3 bases: TGTGCCAGCAGTTTAAGAGCTAACTATGGCTACACCTTC.

CDR3 sequence reads: CASSAREGTDTQYF. The CDR3 DNA sequence: TGCGCCAGCAGCGCCCGGGAGGGCACAGATACGCAGTATTTT. The chain links TRBV5-1 to TRBJ2-3; 7 nucleotides line up with TRBD2. The CDR3 is 14 amino acids. V lost 4 bases to trimming and J lost 1 base; unmatched junction nucleotides: 3. Germline CDR1 reads SGHRS; CDR2 reads YFSETQ.

This clone was detected a few times. The J gene is TRBJ1-2, the V gene TRBV9; 12 bases map to TRBD1. After removal of 4 bases from V and 8 bases from J, the junction contained 9 bases not matched to a gene. The CDR3 spans 15 residues. Germline CDR1 reads SGDLS; CDR2 reads YYNGEE. The CDR3 reads CASSSSGTGGEGYTF. CDR3 sequence (DNA): TGTGCCAGCAGCTCCTCCGGGACAGGGGGCGAAGGCTACACCTTC. The whole variable domain, remainder taken from reference TRBV9 and TRBJ1-2, is DSGVTQTPKHLITATGQRVTLRCSPRSGDLSVYWYQQSLDQGLQFLIQYYNGEERAKGNILERFSAQQFPDLHSELNLSSLELGDSALYFCASSSSGTGGEGYTFGSGTRLTVV.

The chain combines TRBV9 with TRBJ2-7; 7 bases fit TRBD1. CDR1 is SGDLS and CDR2 is YYNGEE in the germline V gene. J gave up 6 bases and V 0 bases, and 9 bases lay outside the gene matches. This CDR3 has 15 amino acids. CDR3 DNA sequence: TGTGCCAGCAGCGTAGCTGAGGGGGCGTTTGGCGAGCAGTACTTC. Amino acid sequence: CASSVAEGAFGEQYF.

The rearrangement joins TRBV2 to TRBJ1-2; 7 positions match TRBD1. Per germline, CDR1 SNHLY and CDR2 FYNNEI. After removal of 4 bases from V and 0 bases from J, the junction contained 2 bases not matched to a gene. This CDR3 has 14 residues. The CDR3 coding sequence is TGTGCCAGCAGTGGGGACAGCCCTAACTATGGCTACACCTTC. Its translation: CASSGDSPNYGYTF. Based on the CDR3 plus reference TRBV2 and TRBJ1-2, the full variable domain is EPEVTQTPSHQVTQMGQEVILRCVPISNHLYFYWYRQILGQKVEFLVSFYNNEISEKSEIFDDQFSVERPDGSNFTLKIRSTKLEDSAMYFCASSGDSPNYGYTFGSGTRLTVV.

The chain couples TRBV4-1 to TRBJ2-5, with D tentatively TRBD1 (5 bases). The CDR3 totals 13 residues. The germline V and J ends were trimmed by 4 bases and 1 base, with 7 bases remaining between them. Germline V gene data show CDR1 as MGHRA and CDR2 as YSYEKL. Here the CDR3 DNA reads TGCGCCAGCAGCCTAGGGGCCCAAGAGACCCAGTACTTC. Its translation: CASSLGAQETQYF.

The genes are TRBV6-6 and TRBJ2-5, with D perhaps matching TRBD1 (5 bases). This CDR3 has 13 amino acids. From germline, CDR1 is MNHNY and CDR2 SVGAGI (reference sequence). Trimming took 4 bases from V and 4 from J, leaving 10 bases between them. CDR3 amino acids: CASSLGVGETQYF. The CDR3 coding sequence is TGTGCCAGCAGTTTAGGGGTGGGAGAGACCCAGTACTTC.

V gene TRBV18 combines with J gene TRBJ2-7; possible D gene TRBD1, 6 bases. This CDR3 spans 13 amino acids. Germline V gene data show CDR1 as KGHSH and CDR2 as LQKENI. The V end was cut by 5 bases, the J end by 6 bases, with 14 bases between. In DNA, the CDR3 is TGTGCCAGCTCATCGAACAGGGATACCGAGCAGTACTTC. Amino acids: CASSSNRDTEQYF.

The chain has TRBV5-4 and TRBJ2-7; TRBD1 aligns across 10 bases. The germline V gene encodes CDR1 SGHNT and CDR2 YYREEE (reference sequence). V shed 3 bases, J shed 5 bases, and the junction held 11 bases outside the gene matches. This CDR3 contains 16 residues. The CDR3 sequence is CASSSQKGQGFHEQYF. Written as DNA, the CDR3 is TGTGCCAGCAGCTCCCAAAAGGGACAGGGGTTCCACGAGCAGTACTTC. Looking up the rest from reference TRBV5-4 and TRBJ2-7 gives the full variable domain: ETGVTQSPTHLIKTRGQQVTLRCSSQSGHNTVSWYQQALGQGPQFIFQYYREEENGRGNFPPRFSGLQFPNYSSELNVNALELDDSALYLCASSSQKGQGFHEQYFGPGTRLTVT.

The V gene is TRBV6-5, the J gene TRBJ2-7; 8 nucleotides match TRBD2. V lost 4 bases and J lost 2; bases outside the gene matches: 7. CDR3 length: 15 residues. Germline V gives CDR1 MNHEY, CDR2 SVGAGI. The CDR3 DNA follows: TGTGCCAGCAGTTCACGACTAGCGCAGACCTACGAGCAGTACTTC. This translates into CASSSRLAQTYEQYF.

The chain uses TRBV5-1 and TRBJ2-7, with 7 bases identical to TRBD2. This CDR3 is built from 14 residues. Germline V gives CDR1 SGHRS, CDR2 YFSETQ. Unmatched junction bases numbered 3, after V lost 3 bases and J lost 0 bases. The CDR3 DNA is TGCGCCAGCAGCTCTAGCGGTTCCTCCTACGAGCAGTACTTC. Its translation: CASSSSGSSYEQYF.

The chain employs TRBV6-5 and TRBJ1-2, with TRBD1 matching over 7 bases. This CDR3 is built from 13 residues. Unmatched junction bases numbered 2, after V lost 5 bases and J lost 2 bases. Germline V CDR1 and CDR2: MNHEY, SVGAGI. CDR3 sequence: CASSPQGNYGYTF. The CDR3 DNA is TGTGCCAGCAGTCCACAGGGGAACTATGGCTACACCTTC.

The chain couples TRBV6-5 to TRBJ2-5, with D possibly TRBD1 on 7 matching bases. The V gene's germline CDR1 is MNHEY and CDR2 SVGAGI. This CDR3 contains 14 residues. V lost 8 bases, J lost 2 bases, and 15 bases lay in between. CDR3 protein: CASSGGGRQETQYF. The CDR3 coding sequence is TGTGCCAGCTCAGGAGGGGGCCGTCAAGAGACCCAGTACTTC.